This T cell receptor beta chain originates from a study of OX40 agonist ivuxolimab in advanced cancers. Study findings and constraints: Clonal expansion was seen in CD4+ and CD8+ blood T cells by week 6 at 0.1 to 3.0 mg/kg.

Autoimmune disease history or systemic immunosuppression barred patients. Data came from immunoSEQ multiplex PCR; TCRdb stores just in-frame clones and leaves some out. Altogether fewer than 100,000 clones are present, around 92% being singletons, with the ten largest covering about 9%. Germline V gene data show CDR1 as WNHNN and CDR2 as SYGVQD (reference sequence). The V end lost 6 bases, the J end lost 10 bases, and 17 bases lay between the germline ends. This CDR3 is 13 amino acids long. On this clone itself: Its specificity is not known.

The chain uses TRBV10-1 and TRBJ2-3, with D perhaps given as TRBD1 or TRBD2 (5 bases each). This TCR came from an adult with an advanced solid tumor such as melanoma, head and neck, liver or kidney cancer. The specimen was CD4+ or CD8+ T cells sorted from blood, collected in a trial of the OX40 agonist ivuxolimab. In nucleotides, the CDR3 is TGCGCCAGCAGCCATCGGGGCTCCTCAGCGCAGTATTTT. It yields the protein CASSHRGSSAQYF.